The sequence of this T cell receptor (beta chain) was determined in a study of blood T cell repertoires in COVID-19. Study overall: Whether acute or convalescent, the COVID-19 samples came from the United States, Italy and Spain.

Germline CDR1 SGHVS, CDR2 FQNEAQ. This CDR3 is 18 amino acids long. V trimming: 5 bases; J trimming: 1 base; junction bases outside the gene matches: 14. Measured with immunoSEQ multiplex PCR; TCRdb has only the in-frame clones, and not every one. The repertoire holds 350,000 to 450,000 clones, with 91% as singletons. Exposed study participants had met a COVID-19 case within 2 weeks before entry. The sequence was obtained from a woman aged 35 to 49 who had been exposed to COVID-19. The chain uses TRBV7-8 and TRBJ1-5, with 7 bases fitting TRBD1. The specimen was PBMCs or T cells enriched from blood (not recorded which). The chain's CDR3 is CASSEEGTVGRSNQPQHF. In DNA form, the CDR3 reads TGTGCCAGCAGCGAAGAGGGGACAGTGGGCCGGAGCAATCAGCCCCAGCATTTT. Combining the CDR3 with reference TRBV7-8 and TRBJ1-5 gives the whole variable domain GAGVSQSPRYKVAKRGQDVALRCDPISGHVSLFWYQQALGQGPEFLTYFQNEAQLDKSGLPSDRFFAERPEGSVSTLKIQRTQQEDSAVYLCASSEEGTVGRSNQPQHFGDGTRLSIL.